Below, 20 T cell receptor beta chains from the same sample are listed, as sequenced in a study of CD8 T cells in ankylosing spondylitis. Study outcomes and limitations: Ankylosing spondylitis blood appeared to carry a characteristic TCR beta motif of roughly eight highly homologous variants.

TCRdb independently ran MiXCR on the 5' RACE reads; one entry per CDR3 protein. The table records 100,000 to 150,000 distinct CDR3 sequences, about 15% of them present only once. No antigens are known for them. What was sequenced was blood, either unsorted or a sorted T cell fraction (not recorded which). These receptor sequences come from a male donor with ankylosing spondylitis.

The rearrangement uses TRBV27 and TRBJ2-1; 9 bases map to TRBD2. The CDR3 extends over 16 amino acids. The V segment lost 2 bases and the J segment 0 bases; nucleotides outside the gene matches: 2. Germline loops: CDR1 MNHEY, CDR2 SMNVEV (reference sequence). Here the CDR3 reads CASSLETSGSYNEQFF. In DNA form, the CDR3 reads TGTGCCAGCAGTTTAGAGACTAGCGGCTCCTACAATGAGCAGTTCTTC.

This clonotype was recorded at least ten times. The chain joins TRBV24-1 to TRBJ2-7, with TRBD2 matching 10 bases. Germline CDR1 is KGHDR and CDR2 is SFDVKD. This CDR3 has 15 amino acids. V lost 2 bases to trimming and J lost 4 bases; unmatched junction nucleotides: 4. The CDR3 region is CATSDSGTSAYEQYF. The DNA of the CDR3 is TGTGCCACCAGTGATTCCGGGACTAGCGCGTACGAGCAGTACTTC.

This clonotype turned up a few times. V gene TRBV24-1 combines with J gene TRBJ1-1, with 8 bases lining up with TRBD1. The CDR3 runs to 18 residues. Germline V gives CDR1 KGHDR, CDR2 SFDVKD. The V and J ends lost 5 bases and 3 bases, in that order; junction bases with no gene match: 16. DNA for the CDR3: TGTGCCACCAGTGCAGGGGGCCGCAACCTTCGGCGCGACACTGAAGCTTTCTTT. Translated, it gives CATSAGGRNLRRDTEAFF.

This clonotype was seen a few times. The chain combines TRBV4-1 with TRBJ2-7; 7 bases match TRBD2. V shed 4 bases and J 0 bases; nucleotides not matched to a gene: 6. Germline V lookup: CDR1 MGHRA, CDR2 YSYEKL. The CDR3 is 15 amino acids. CDR3 bases: TGCGCCAGCAGCCCCGGGGGGACGAGCTCCTACGAGCAGTACTTC. Protein sequence: CASSPGGTSSYEQYF.

This chain joins TRBV28 and TRBJ2-2; 10 bases align to TRBD1. The CDR3 consists of 15 residues. Trimming took 2 bases from V and 3 from J; bases not matched to a gene: 0. Germline CDR1 is MDHEN and CDR2 is SYDVKM. CDR3 nucleotide sequence: TGTGCCAGCAGTTTAGGGACAGGGGACACCGGGGAGCTGTTTTTT. Encoded protein: CASSLGTGDTGELFF.

This clonotype occurred a few times. The chain recombines TRBV29-1 with TRBJ1-2; weak D call: TRBD1 (5 bases). The V and J ends lost 4 bases and 6 bases respectively, with 12 bases between them. The germline V gene encodes CDR1 SQVTM and CDR2 ANQGSEA. The CDR3 contains 12 residues. The CDR3, as DNA: TGCAGCGTTGTGGGGGATCGGCATGGCTACACCTTC. Amino acids: CSVVGDRHGYTF.

This chain connects TRBV7-3 to TRBJ2-1, with 13 bases matching TRBD2. The CDR3 runs 17 residues. Losses at the gene ends were 1 base for V and 7 bases for J; bases not matched to a gene: 7. Germline CDR1 and CDR2: SGHTA and FQGTGA. The CDR3 here is CASSLIPGTSGKNEQFF. The CDR3 bases are TGTGCCAGCAGCTTAATTCCCGGGACTAGCGGGAAAAATGAGCAGTTCTTC.

The rearrangement links TRBV11-2 to TRBJ1-2; 7 positions match TRBD1. The ends lost 4 bases at V and 4 bases at J; junction bases unmatched: 6. The germline V gene has CDR1 SGHAT and CDR2 FQNNGV. The CDR3 covers 14 residues. As DNA, the CDR3 is TGTGCCAGCAGCTCAGGAGGGGGCCTCTATGGCTACACCTTC. Protein product: CASSSGGGLYGYTF.

J is TRBJ2-1 and V is TRBV5-8; 7 positions match TRBD1. Germline V gene data show CDR1 as SGHTS and CDR2 as YDEGEE. The CDR3 is 14 residues long. Trimming took 4 bases from V and 5 from J; bases not matched to a gene: 6. The DNA of the CDR3 is TGTGCCAGCAGCCGCGGACAGGCAAACAATGAGCAGTTCTTC. Translation gives CASSRGQANNEQFF.

This clonotype occurred many times. V usage is TRBV25-1 and J usage is TRBJ1-5, with 7 bases that match TRBD1. The CDR3 spans 14 residues. Germline-derived CDR1 and CDR2 are MGHDK and SYGVNS. V was pared by 5 bases and J by 7 bases, with 8 bases of the junction left unmatched. CDR3 loop: CASSLTGYSQPQHF. In DNA, the CDR3 is TGTGCCAGCAGTTTGACAGGGTACAGCCAGCCCCAGCATTTT.

Only a few counts were recorded for this clonotype. The rearrangement links TRBV29-1 to TRBJ2-1; D gene uncertain. Germline assignment: CDR1 SQVTM and CDR2 ANQGSEA. V gave up 1 base and J gave up 6 bases, with 13 bases separating them. This CDR3 is built from 14 residues. CDR3 bases: TGCAGCGTTGAAGTCCCGCCCGGTGGCAATGAGCAGTTCTTC. Encoded protein: CSVEVPPGGNEQFF.

This rearrangement joins TRBV2 to TRBJ2-5; 8 bases are a match to TRBD2. From germline, CDR1 is SNHLY and CDR2 FYNNEI. After removal of 7 bases from V and 3 bases from J, the junction contained 4 bases not matched to a gene. CDR3 length: 13 residues. CDR3 in DNA: TGTGCCAGCAAAAGCGGGAGTGAAGAGACCCAGTACTTC. Amino acids: CASKSGSEETQYF.

This clonotype was counted only a few times. The chain has TRBV7-9 and TRBJ2-4; maybe TRBD2 (6 bases). With 3 bases removed from V and 0 bases from J, the gap between germline ends came to 12 bases. The CDR3 length is 16 residues. Germline V CDR1 and CDR2: SEHNR, FQNEAQ (reference sequence). CDR3 bases: TGTGCCAGCAGCTTCGGAGGGTACCAAGCCAAAAACATTCAGTACTTC. Encoded protein: CASSFGGYQAKNIQYF.

In its sample, this clonotype was seen many times. V is TRBV7-9 and J is TRBJ2-1; TRBD2 aligns across 8 bases. Germline CDR1 reads SEHNR; CDR2 reads FQNEAQ (reference sequence). CDR3 length equals 17 residues. Trimming cost V 5 bases and J 8 bases; bases outside gene matches: 17. Here the CDR3 DNA reads TGTGCCAGCAGCGTTAGAGCGGGAGAATCTTTGAGCTATGAGCAGTTCTTC. This gives the protein CASSVRAGESLSYEQFF.

This clonotype was found a few times. V is TRBV18 and J is TRBJ2-1; the match to TRBD1 covers 8 bases. CDR1 and CDR2 (germline): KGHSH, LQKENI. V lost 5 bases, J lost 0 bases, and 3 bases stayed unmatched. The CDR3 is made up of 15 amino acids. The CDR3 sequence: CASSTGGSSYNEQFF. The CDR3 DNA reads TGTGCCAGCTCAACAGGGGGGAGCTCCTACAATGAGCAGTTCTTC.

The chain uses TRBV11-3 and TRBJ1-1; D is uncertain. Germline lookup yields CDR1 SGHNT and CDR2 YENEEA. With 4 bases removed from V and 8 bases from J, the gap between germline ends came to 11 bases. This CDR3 has 12 amino acids. The CDR3 sequence: CASSYNRPEAFF. The CDR3 DNA reads TGTGCCAGCAGCTACAACCGACCCGAAGCTTTCTTT.

This clonotype was counted a few times. A much larger clone is a single base away; this may be a read error. The chain carries TRBV7-9 and TRBJ2-5; D gene ambiguous. V was trimmed by 5 bases and J by 1 base, leaving 2 bases between them. Germline CDR1 reads SEHNR; CDR2 reads FQNEAQ (reference sequence). The CDR3 has 11 residues. CDR3 amino acids: CASSIQETQYF. CDR3 nucleotides: TGTGCCAGCAGCATCCAAGAGACCCAGTACTTC. Full variable domain (rest looked up from reference TRBV7-9 and TRBJ2-5): DTGVSQNPRHKITKRGQNVTFRCDPISEHNRLYWYRQTLGQGPEFLTYFQNEAQLEKSRLLSDRFSAERPKGSFSTLEIQRTEQGDSAMYLCASSIQETQYFGPGTRLLVL.

The genes are TRBV27 and TRBJ1-2, with 9 bases aligning to TRBD1. Trimming cost V 10 bases and J 4 bases; bases outside gene matches: 7. The CDR3 is 13 amino acids. Germline CDR1 is MNHEY and CDR2 is SMNVEV (reference sequence). The CDR3 protein is CATGQGSSYGYTF. CDR3 sequence (DNA): TGTGCCACCGGACAGGGGTCTTCCTATGGCTACACCTTC.

The V and J genes are TRBV6-5 and TRBJ2-7; 12 bases align to TRBD2. With V trimmed by 2 bases and J by 5 bases, 10 bases remained unmatched. The germline gives CDR1 MNHEY, CDR2 SVGAGI. This CDR3 has 17 amino acids. The CDR3 loop is CASSYRLAGGPLNEQYF. Here the CDR3 DNA reads TGTGCCAGCAGTTACAGGCTAGCGGGAGGGCCCTTAAACGAGCAGTACTTC.

The table lists this clonotype with a few counts. The rearrangement links TRBV2 to TRBJ2-1, with D hard to call. The CDR3 has 14 residues. The germline gives CDR1 SNHLY, CDR2 FYNNEI. Trimming stripped 7 bases from V and 0 bases from J, with 10 bases between. The CDR3 DNA sequence: TGTGCCAGCACGGACCTAAGCTCCTACAATGAGCAGTTCTTC. It translates to CASTDLSSYNEQFF.